Presented here are 10 T cell receptor beta chains from one specimen sequenced in a study of human T cells and chemical hapten exposure. Time point denoted: patch test 1, 2 weeks after DPC sensitization. The treatment: therapeutic diphenylcyclopropenone sensitization with weekly scalp DPC. Total RNA was isolated from unfractionated whole blood. One entry per CDR3 protein results from TCRdb running MiXCR on the RACE reads. Here the sample spans about 37,000 distinct CDR3 sequences, more than 6% being singletons. Sequenced material: whole blood, taken in connection with sensitization to the hapten diphenylcyclopropenone (DPC). The receptors originated from a woman in her 30s with alopecia areata. Some clones in this sample may be carry-over from other donors' samples.

This clonotype was seen at least ten times. This chain joins TRBV6-5 and TRBJ2-3; 8 bases align to TRBD1. This CDR3 has 16 residues. Germline values: CDR1 MNHEY, CDR2 SVGAGI. J lost 2 bases, V lost 2 bases, and 6 bases had no gene match. CDR3 region: CASSYTGQAVTDTQYF. The CDR3 nucleotides are TGTGCCAGCAGTTACACGGGACAGGCGGTCACAGATACGCAGTATTTT.

This clonotype showed up many times. The J gene is TRBJ2-2, the V gene TRBV11-2; D ambiguous. The CDR3 is made up of 13 amino acids. Trimming shortened V by 1 base and J by 4 bases, and 4 bases separated the two germline ends. Germline CDR1 is SGHAT and CDR2 is FQNNGV. DNA of the CDR3: TGTGCCAGCAGCTTAGGGGTCACCGGGGAGCTGTTTTTT. Translated: CASSLGVTGELFF.

This clonotype was seen a handful of times. This chain connects TRBV12-5 to TRBJ2-2; no clear D. The CDR3 loop spans 14 amino acids. Looked up from germline, CDR1 is LGHNT and CDR2 is FRNRAP. Between the trimmed V and J ends, which lost 3 bases and 6 bases, there was a span of 11 bases. In DNA, the CDR3 is TGTGCTAGTGGTTTCTTGGAAGGAGCCGGGGAGCTGTTTTTT. Residues: CASGFLEGAGELFF.

This clonotype has ten or more counts. The chain employs TRBV28 and TRBJ2-5; TRBD2 matches 11 bases. Trimming at V came to 6 bases and at J to 2 bases, leaving 11 bases not matched to a gene. CDR3 length: 17 amino acids. Germline values: CDR1 MDHEN, CDR2 SYDVKM. CDR3 residues: CASRVPSSGRYQETQYF. The CDR3 bases are TGTGCCAGCAGAGTCCCCTCTAGCGGGAGGTATCAAGAGACCCAGTACTTC.

This clonotype came up many times. V is TRBV20-1 and J is TRBJ2-7; no clear D. Deletions cut 6 bases from V and 0 bases from J, with 18 bases between. Germline V gene lookup returns CDR1 DFQATT and CDR2 SNEGSKA (reference sequence). The CDR3 covers 15 residues. For the CDR3, the DNA is TGCAGTGCCCACGTGGGGATATTGAGCTCCTACGAGCAGTACTTC. The encoded protein is CSAHVGILSSYEQYF.

This clonotype turned up a few times. The chain joins TRBV3-1 to TRBJ2-3, with D tentatively TRBD1 or TRBD2 (5 bases each). Germline V gene sequence: CDR1 LGHDT, CDR2 YNNKEL (reference sequence). Trimming removed 3 bases from V and 4 bases from J, with 23 bases in between. This CDR3 contains 18 residues. DNA for the CDR3: TGTGCCAGCAGCCATCTAACTCCAGGGACCCACCTCCCAGATACGCAGTATTTT. Encoded protein: CASSHLTPGTHLPDTQYF.

This clonotype has just a few counts. V usage is TRBV20-1 and J usage is TRBJ2-7; D is unclear. The CDR3 is 12 amino acids. In germline, CDR1 is DFQATT, CDR2 SNEGSKA (reference sequence). Between the trimmed V and J ends, which lost 8 bases and 5 bases, there was a span of 16 bases. CDR3 sequence: CSTEDSVDEQYF. For the CDR3, the DNA is TGCAGTACTGAAGACTCCGTCGACGAGCAGTACTTC.

The chain links TRBV20-1 to TRBJ2-3, with a tentative D call TRBD2 (7 bases). V lost 2 bases and J lost 5, with 20 bases in between. Germline loops: CDR1 DFQATT, CDR2 SNEGSKA (reference sequence). There are 16 residues in the CDR3. DNA for the CDR3: TGCAGTGCTAGATCAGGGGAGGGGGGGGCTGGAGATACGCAGTATTTT. Translating gives CSARSGEGGAGDTQYF.

This clonotype was observed a few times. V usage is TRBV7-2 and J usage is TRBJ1-6, with 7 bases lining up with TRBD1. CDR1 is SGHTA and CDR2 is FQGNSA in the germline V gene. This CDR3 has 17 residues. Trimming took 2 bases from V and 8 from J; bases not matched to a gene: 12. CDR3 protein: CASSLTRQGALDSPLHF. The CDR3 DNA reads as TGTGCCAGCAGCTTAACACGACAGGGCGCTCTTGATTCACCCCTCCACTTT. Drawing the rest from reference TRBV7-2 and TRBJ1-6, the complete variable domain is GAGVSQSPSNKVTEKGKDVELRCDPISGHTALYWYRQSLGQGLEFLIYFQGNSAPDKSGLPSDRFSAERTGGSVSTLTIQRTQQEDSAVYLCASSLTRQGALDSPLHFGNGTRLTVT.

This clonotype has a handful of counts. V gene TRBV11-2 combines with J gene TRBJ1-2; 8 bases fit TRBD1. This CDR3 is 15 amino acids long. J lost 4 bases, V lost 4 bases, and 8 bases had no gene match. From germline, CDR1 is SGHAT and CDR2 FQNNGV. The CDR3 protein is CASSSRQGKGYGYTF. In nucleotides, the CDR3 is TGTGCCAGCAGCTCTCGACAGGGGAAGGGCTATGGCTACACCTTC. The full variable domain, rest sourced from reference TRBV11-2 and TRBJ1-2, is EAGVAQSPRYKIIEKRQSVAFWCNPISGHATLYWYQQILGQGPKLLIQFQNNGVVDDSQLPKDRFSAERLKGVDSTLKIQPAKLEDSAVYLCASSSRQGKGYGYTFGSGTRLTVV.